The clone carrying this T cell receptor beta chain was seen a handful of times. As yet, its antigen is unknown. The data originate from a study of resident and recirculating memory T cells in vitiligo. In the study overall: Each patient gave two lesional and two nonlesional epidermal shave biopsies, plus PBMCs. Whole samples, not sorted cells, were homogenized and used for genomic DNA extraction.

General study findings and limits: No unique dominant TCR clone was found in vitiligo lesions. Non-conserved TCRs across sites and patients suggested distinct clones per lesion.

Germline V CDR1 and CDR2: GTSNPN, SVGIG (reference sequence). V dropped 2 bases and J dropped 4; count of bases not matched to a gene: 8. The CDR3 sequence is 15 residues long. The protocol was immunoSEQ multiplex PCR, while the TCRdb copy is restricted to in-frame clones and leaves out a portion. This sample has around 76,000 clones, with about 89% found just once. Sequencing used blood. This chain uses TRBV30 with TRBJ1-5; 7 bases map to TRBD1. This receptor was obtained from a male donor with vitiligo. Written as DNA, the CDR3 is TGTGCCTGGAGTACAACGACAGGGAGTAATCAGCCCCAGCATTTT. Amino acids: CAWSTTTGSNQPQHF. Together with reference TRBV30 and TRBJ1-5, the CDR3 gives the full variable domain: SQTIHQWPATLVQPVGSPLSLECTVEGTSNPNLYWYRQAAGRGLQLLFYSVGIGQISSEVPQNLSASRPQDRQFILSSKKLLLSDSGFYLCAWSTTTGSNQPQHFGDGTRLSIL.